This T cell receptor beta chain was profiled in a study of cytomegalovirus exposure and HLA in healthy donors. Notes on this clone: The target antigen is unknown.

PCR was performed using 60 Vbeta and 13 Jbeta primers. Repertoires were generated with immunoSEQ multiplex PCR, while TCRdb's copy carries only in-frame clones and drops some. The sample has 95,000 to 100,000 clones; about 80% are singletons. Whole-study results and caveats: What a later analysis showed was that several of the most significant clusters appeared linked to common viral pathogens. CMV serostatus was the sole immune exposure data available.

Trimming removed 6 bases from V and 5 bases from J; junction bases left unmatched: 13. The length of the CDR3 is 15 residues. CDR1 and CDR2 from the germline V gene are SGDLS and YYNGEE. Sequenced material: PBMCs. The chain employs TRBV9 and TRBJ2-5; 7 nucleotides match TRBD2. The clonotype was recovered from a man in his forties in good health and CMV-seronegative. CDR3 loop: CASTSEGRARETQYF. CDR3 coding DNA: TGTGCCAGCACCTCCGAAGGGAGGGCCCGGGAGACCCAGTACTTC. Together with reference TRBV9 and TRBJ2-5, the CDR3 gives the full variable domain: DSGVTQTPKHLITATGQRVTLRCSPRSGDLSVYWYQQSLDQGLQFLIQYYNGEERAKGNILERFSAQQFPDLHSELNLSSLELGDSALYFCASTSEGRARETQYFGPGTRLLVL.